This T cell receptor beta chain was found in a study of regulatory T cells in long-lasting Graves disease. Study outcomes and limitations: Comparison showed that persistent patients shared more public clonotypes (2,741) than new patients (roughly 1,000). Under persistent disease, TRBV28, TRBJ1-2 and TRBJ2-5 were used preferentially.

The CDR3 length is 16 residues. Between the trimmed V and J ends, which lost 3 bases and 2 bases, there was a span of 15 bases. The germline CDR1 and CDR2 sequences are MDHEN and SYDVKM. Stated time point: newly diagnosed GD, antithyroid drugs for less than 3 months. Extracted RNA from PBMCs served as the source of the TCR library. Concerning this clonotype: Its antigen is undetermined.

In building TCR beta libraries, iRepertoire HTBI primers were used together with Arm-PCR of CDR3 regions. TCRdb reprocessed the multiplex PCR reads with MiXCR, giving one entry per CDR3 protein. Among 360,000 or so distinct CDR3 sequences listed, roughly 15% were seen once. These data were also reused for a study on T cells in Graves' hyperthyroidism and ophthalmopathy. This second study says: Ophthalmopathy and stable hyperthyroidism were told apart by a 13 V-J model.

V gene TRBV28 combines with J gene TRBJ2-3, with D perhaps matching TRBD2 (5 bases). This receptor was taken from a woman aged 18 to 35 with Graves disease. The sample here was peripheral blood mononuclear cells (PBMCs), taken at new diagnosis, from a patient treated with antithyroid drugs. This chain's CDR3 is CASSFPGLIPTDTQYF. Here the CDR3 DNA reads TGTGCCAGCAGTTTCCCCGGACTGATCCCCACAGATACGCAGTATTTT.